The 29 T cell receptor beta chains below were found in one sample sequenced in a study of CD8+ T cells in alopecia areata. Following RNA extraction, reverse transcription yielded cDNA that acted as the sequencing template. Assay: immunoSEQ multiplex PCR; the TCRdb copy retains only in-frame clones and omits some. The profile shows fewer than 250,000 clones, 64% of them singletons. Treatment in this sample: oral pan-JAK inhibitor, 5-10 mg twice daily. This specimen was CD4+ T cells sorted from blood, taken at week 4, from a patient treated with tofacitinib. These receptors were taken from a human donor with alopecia areata.

The chain combines TRBV6-5 with TRBJ2-1; TRBD2 matches 9 bases. The CDR3 sequence is 15 residues long. The trim removed 7 bases at V and 3 bases at J, leaving 7 bases unmatched. Germline CDR1 is MNHEY and CDR2 is SVGAGI. This CDR3 reads CASTLLAGVYNEQFF. The CDR3 nucleotides are TGTGCCAGCACCTTATTAGCGGGGGTCTACAATGAGCAGTTCTTC.

The J gene is TRBJ2-5, the V gene TRBV5-1, with unresolved D. The germline V gene has CDR1 SGHRS and CDR2 YFSETQ. V shed 5 bases and J shed 5 bases, with 13 bases lying between them. CDR3 length: 13 residues. CDR3 sequence: CASSLVPTETQYF. The CDR3, as DNA: TGCGCCAGCAGTCTAGTACCGACCGAGACCCAGTACTTC. The full variable domain, completed using reference TRBV5-1 and TRBJ2-5, is KAGVTQTPRYLIKTRGQQVTLSCSPISGHRSVSWYQQTPGQGLQFLFEYFSETQRNKGNFPGRFSGRQFSNSRSEMNVSTLELGDSALYLCASSLVPTETQYFGPGTRLLVL.

The chain joins TRBV20-1 to TRBJ2-2; possible D gene TRBD1, 6 bases. From germline, CDR1 is DFQATT and CDR2 SNEGSKA (reference sequence). The CDR3 runs 10 residues. This chain's CDR3 is CGGYNGELFF. CDR3 bases: TGCGGGGGCTACAACGGGGAGCTGTTTTTT.

The rearrangement links TRBV4-2 to TRBJ2-3; 8 bases map to TRBD2. CDR1 and CDR2 from the germline V gene are LGHNA and YNFKEQ. After removal of 0 bases from V and 0 bases from J, the junction contained 8 bases not matched to a gene. This CDR3 has 18 residues. In DNA form, the CDR3 reads TGTGCCAGCAGCCAAGACTTCCGTGGCGGGGGGAGCACAGATACGCAGTATTTT. It yields the protein CASSQDFRGGGSTDTQYF.

The chain couples TRBV4-1 to TRBJ1-2; TRBD1 matches 7 bases. With V trimmed by 4 bases and J by 4 bases, 9 bases remained unmatched. The CDR3 extends over 15 amino acids. Germline V lookup: CDR1 MGHRA, CDR2 YSYEKL. Written as DNA, the CDR3 is TGCGCCAGCAGCCTACACGACAGGGACTTCTATGGCTACACCTTC. Residues: CASSLHDRDFYGYTF.

The chain couples TRBV6-5 to TRBJ2-7; weak D call: TRBD1 (7 bases). The CDR3 loop spans 11 amino acids. Per germline, CDR1 MNHEY and CDR2 SVGAGI. CDR3 sequence (DNA): TGTGCTGCAGGGGGAGGCTACGAGCAGTACTTC. It yields the protein CAAGGGYEQYF.

The CDR3 DNA sequence: TGTGCCAGCAGCCAGGACAGGGAACAGCCCCAGCATTTT. Translation gives CASSQDREQPQHF. The rearrangement joins TRBV7-3 to TRBJ1-5; 8 nucleotides align to TRBD1. V shed 5 bases and J 7 bases; nucleotides not matched to a gene: 4. The germline gives CDR1 SGHTA, CDR2 FQGTGA. This CDR3 comprises 13 residues.

This clone was observed a few times. This chain links TRBV10-3 with TRBJ1-2; D remains ambiguous. CDR1 ENHRY and CDR2 SYGVKD come from the germline V gene. V was cut by 2 bases and J by 4 bases, with 5 bases left in between. The CDR3 runs to 12 residues. In DNA, the CDR3 is TGTGCCATCAGTGAGGAGGGCTATGGCTACACCTTC. Translating gives CAISEEGYGYTF.

V usage is TRBV5-6 and J usage is TRBJ1-1; no clear D gene. Trimming removed 3 bases from V and 0 bases from J, with 12 bases in between. The CDR3 contains 15 residues. Germline V lookup: CDR1 SGHDT, CDR2 YYEEEE. The CDR3 region has the DNA TGTGCCAGCAGCTGGTGGAGGTGGTTGAACACTGAAGCTTTCTTT. Encoded protein: CASSWWRWLNTEAFF.

The chain combines TRBV30 with TRBJ1-5; 10 bases match TRBD1. V shed 3 bases and J 7 bases; nucleotides not matched to a gene: 6. The germline V gene has CDR1 GTSNPN and CDR2 SVGIG (reference sequence). The CDR3 sequence is 14 residues long. CDR3 nucleotide sequence: TGTGCCTGGAGCCCGACAGGGGGCAGGCAGCCCCAGCATTTT. Translation gives CAWSPTGGRQPQHF.

The chain combines TRBV15 with TRBJ1-6; no clear D gene. Trimming left V 0 bases short and J 7 bases short, with 10 bases between. Germline CDR1 and CDR2: LNHNV and YYDKDF (reference sequence). This CDR3 contains 15 residues. As DNA, the CDR3 is TGTGCCACCAGCAGAGATGGAATTGGGAATTCACCCCTCCACTTT. Its protein is CATSRDGIGNSPLHF. The variable domain in full, completed from reference TRBV15 and TRBJ1-6, reads DAMVIQNPRYQVTQFGKPVTLSCSQTLNHNVMYWYQQKSSQAPKLLFHYYDKDFNNEADTPDNFQSRRPNTSFCFLDIRSPGLGDTAMYLCATSRDGIGNSPLHFGNGTRLTVT.

The rearrangement uses TRBV30 and TRBJ2-2; D is unresolved. The CDR3 is made up of 13 amino acids. Deletions cut 0 bases from V and 6 bases from J, with 8 bases between. CDR1 is GTSNPN, CDR2 SVGIG, per germline (reference sequence). CDR3 DNA: TGTGCCTGGAGTGTACTCAAACCCGGGGAGCTGTTTTTT. It translates to CAWSVLKPGELFF.

This clone was counted a few times. The rearrangement joins TRBV7-9 to TRBJ2-7; 7 bases line up with TRBD1. This CDR3 contains 16 residues. The V gene's germline CDR1 is SEHNR and CDR2 FQNEAQ (reference sequence). The V and J ends lost 5 bases and 0 bases, in that order; junction bases with no gene match: 10. CDR3 sequence reads: CASSPQGQINSYEQYF. The CDR3 nucleotides read TGTGCCAGCAGCCCACAGGGACAGATCAACTCCTACGAGCAGTACTTC.

The chain uses TRBV7-2 and TRBJ1-1; D uncertain. CDR3 length equals 14 residues. V lost 2 bases to trimming and J lost 4 bases, with 11 bases between them. The germline V gene has CDR1 SGHTA and CDR2 FQGNSA. This chain's CDR3 is CASSLSPFGTEAFF. CDR3 DNA sequence: TGTGCCAGCAGCTTAAGCCCTTTCGGCACTGAAGCTTTCTTT.

The rearrangement uses TRBV10-3 and TRBJ2-3, with 9 bases matching TRBD2. The V gene end was trimmed by 4 bases and the J gene end by 1 base; junction bases not matched to a gene: 3. Germline loops: CDR1 ENHRY, CDR2 SYGVKD. This CDR3 is 15 amino acids long. DNA of the CDR3: TGTGCCATCAGTGGTAGCGGGGGCCGCACAGATACGCAGTATTTT. This gives the protein CAISGSGGRTDTQYF.

The chain links TRBV5-1 to TRBJ2-4; the D is unclear. Germline V gene lookup returns CDR1 SGHRS and CDR2 YFSETQ. CDR3 length equals 15 residues. V was pared by 4 bases and J by 3 bases, with 14 bases between. The CDR3 loop is CASSPEAQYKNIQYF. The CDR3 DNA reads as TGCGCCAGCAGCCCGGAAGCCCAGTACAAAAACATTCAGTACTTC. Together with reference TRBV5-1 and TRBJ2-4, the CDR3 gives the full variable domain: KAGVTQTPRYLIKTRGQQVTLSCSPISGHRSVSWYQQTPGQGLQFLFEYFSETQRNKGNFPGRFSGRQFSNSRSEMNVSTLELGDSALYLCASSPEAQYKNIQYFGAGTRLSVL.

The V gene is TRBV11-3, the J gene TRBJ2-1, with D unresolved. CDR3 length: 15 amino acids. V lost 3 bases, J lost 8 bases, and 17 bases lay in between. Germline CDR1 is SGHNT and CDR2 is YENEEA. Written as DNA, the CDR3 is TGTGCCAGCAGCTTCCTCCCCAATGGAGACTATGAGCAGTTCTTC. Protein: CASSFLPNGDYEQFF.

This clone was observed a few times. The chain carries TRBV6-6 and TRBJ2-3; the D is unclear. V was cut by 0 bases and J by 2 bases, with 6 bases left in between. This CDR3 is built from 14 residues. Germline V CDR1 and CDR2: MNHNY, SVGAGI (reference sequence). CDR3 loop: CASSYSGITDTQYF. CDR3 sequence (DNA): TGTGCCAGCAGTTACTCAGGGATCACAGATACGCAGTATTTT.

This chain links TRBV2 with TRBJ1-2, with 9 bases fitting TRBD1. The CDR3 is 15 amino acids. Germline V lookup: CDR1 SNHLY, CDR2 FYNNEI. The trim removed 4 bases at V and 7 bases at J, leaving 10 bases unmatched. The CDR3 region has the DNA TGTGCCAGCAGTGTGAACAGGGGGCTGATCTCTGGCTACACCTTC. This sequence encodes CASSVNRGLISGYTF.

The V gene is TRBV18, the J gene TRBJ2-6, with D tentatively TRBD1 (5 bases). Per the germline V gene, CDR1 is KGHSH and CDR2 is LQKENI. The CDR3 runs to 18 residues. V dropped 1 base and J dropped 0 bases, with 13 bases sitting between them. Here the CDR3 reads CASSPLPGILSGANVLTF. The DNA for the CDR3 is TGTGCCAGCTCACCACTCCCAGGGATCCTCTCTGGGGCCAACGTCCTGACTTTC.

CDR3 DNA: TGTGCCAGCAGTGGAGCGGCAAACACTGAAGCTTTCTTT. This sequence encodes CASSGAANTEAFF. This chain connects TRBV2 to TRBJ1-1, with no clear D. Germline CDR1 is SNHLY and CDR2 is FYNNEI. V was pared by 4 bases and J by 2 bases, with 8 bases between. The CDR3 contains 13 residues.

The CDR3 region is CASSVGSGESTDTQYF. The CDR3 DNA reads TGTGCCAGCAGCGTGGGTAGCGGGGAGAGCACAGATACGCAGTATTTT. The chain joins TRBV9 to TRBJ2-3; TRBD2 agrees at 8 bases. The CDR3 runs 16 residues. V lost 2 bases, J lost 0 bases, and 5 bases stayed unmatched. Germline CDR1 reads SGDLS; CDR2 reads YYNGEE.

This chain connects TRBV27 to TRBJ1-5; D unresolved. V lost 5 bases, J lost 6 bases, and 11 bases lay in between. Per germline, CDR1 MNHEY and CDR2 SMNVEV (reference sequence). This CDR3 is 13 amino acids long. CDR3 sequence reads: CASSPGGPQPQHF. The DNA of the CDR3 is TGTGCCAGCAGTCCAGGAGGGCCTCAGCCCCAGCATTTT.

The J gene is TRBJ2-5, the V gene TRBV11-2; 8 bases map to TRBD2. This CDR3 is 14 amino acids long. Germline V lookup: CDR1 SGHAT, CDR2 FQNNGV. Trimming took 3 bases from V and 3 from J; bases not matched to a gene: 3. The CDR3 nucleotides are TGTGCCAGCAGCTTTGGTAGCGGGGAAGAGACCCAGTACTTC. Translated: CASSFGSGEETQYF.

The CDR3 DNA is TGCAGCGGTGCCCATACAGGGGGCACTGAAGCTTTCTTT. This encodes CSGAHTGGTEAFF. The gene calls are TRBV29-1 and TRBJ1-1; 8 nucleotides match TRBD1. Looked up from germline, CDR1 is SQVTM and CDR2 is ANQGSEA. The CDR3 spans 13 residues. The ends lost 7 bases at V and 4 bases at J; junction bases unmatched: 8.

The CDR3 spells CASSLLGGGDTQYF. The DNA for the CDR3 is TGTGCCAGCAGTTTATTGGGTGGCGGAGATACGCAGTATTTT. The J gene is TRBJ2-3, the V gene TRBV27, with D uncertain. Germline loops: CDR1 MNHEY, CDR2 SMNVEV (reference sequence). The CDR3 is 14 residues long. V lost 1 base to trimming and J lost 5 bases, with 10 bases between them.

The chain recombines TRBV5-1 with TRBJ1-5; 7 nucleotides match TRBD1. Losses at the gene ends were 5 bases for V and 3 bases for J; bases not matched to a gene: 8. Germline CDR1 SGHRS, CDR2 YFSETQ. CDR3 length equals 15 residues. This chain's CDR3 is CASRPQGDDNQPQHF. CDR3 in DNA: TGCGCCAGCAGACCTCAGGGGGATGACAATCAGCCCCAGCATTTT.

J is TRBJ1-1 and V is TRBV15; D is unclear. Trimming left V 5 bases short and J 4 bases short, with 14 bases between. The CDR3 totals 14 residues. Germline values: CDR1 LNHNV, CDR2 YYDKDF (reference sequence). CDR3 nucleotide sequence: TGTGCCACCAGCGGGGAGGTAACCCTCACTGAAGCTTTCTTT. Protein sequence: CATSGEVTLTEAFF.

This clone was observed a handful of times. The CDR3, as DNA: TGTGCCAGCAAAACGGGACTAGCGGAGACCTACAATGAGCAGTTCTTC. This codes for CASKTGLAETYNEQFF. The chain couples TRBV2 to TRBJ2-1, with 11 bases fitting TRBD2. The CDR3 consists of 16 residues. Germline V gives CDR1 SNHLY, CDR2 FYNNEI. With V trimmed by 7 bases and J by 2 bases, 7 bases remained unmatched.